A selection of T cell receptor beta chains follows, all from one sample in a study of T cell clusters in autoimmune cytopenias. Using the multiplex PCR reads, TCRdb records one entry per CDR3 protein without DNA. Its listing shows some 5,000 distinct CDR3 sequences. These data were likewise used in another study, on T cell repertoires in aging, cancer and after chemotherapy.

Specimen: peripheral blood. The receptors here all came from a human donor in good health. Each CDR3 is given with its conserved first and last residue. For some rows the clone size is stated as once, few or many, or as a class when expanded; others skip it.

TRBV10-3	medium-sized	TRBJ2-5	CATNGRGQETQYF
TRBV29-1	medium-sized	TRBJ1-1	CSGDRLNTEAFF
TRBV19	medium-sized	TRBJ1-5	CASSRGVGRNQPQHF
TRBV6-1	medium-sized	TRBJ2-5	CASSDRGAEGRETQYF
TRBV6-5	medium-sized	TRBJ2-7	CASSYFVAGTYEQYF
TRBV10-3	medium-sized	TRBJ2-3	CAFGTSGDTQYF
TRBV6-5	NA	TRBJ2-7	CASSADDRGSEQYF
TRBV20-1	NA	TRBJ2-5	CSASGTGAYQETQYF
TRBV20-1	NA	TRBJ1-1	CSARALGRADTEAFF
TRBV5-1	NA	TRBJ1-3	CASSLMGTGIEGNTIYF
TRBV27	medium-sized	TRBJ2-1	CASSKGRASNEQFF
TRBV20-1	NA	TRBJ2-3	CSARDLGPPDTQYF
TRBV5-6	medium-sized	TRBJ2-5	CASSPQRGGQTQYF
TRBV7-2	NA	TRBJ2-7	CASSLAASNAYEQYF
TRBV18	medium-sized	TRBJ1-6	CASSPQGLGSSYNSPLHF
TRBV6-5	medium-sized	TRBJ2-7	CASTGLAGYEQYF
TRBV12-3/TRBV12-4	medium-sized	TRBJ1-1	CASRIGQNTEAFF
TRBV5-4	medium-sized	TRBJ2-5	CASSSNRDGEETQYF
TRBV7-3	NA	TRBJ2-3	CASSLAGAGDTQYF
TRBV15	NA	TRBJ1-6	CATSTRQGNSPLHF
TRBV19	NA	TRBJ1-2	CASRRTPRYGYTF
TRBV11-2	NA	TRBJ1-2	CASSLEPGTRGYTF
TRBV30	medium-sized	TRBJ1-6	CAWSSQGNSPLHF
TRBV28	NA	TRBJ1-2	CASRVRGLYGYTF
TRBV30	medium-sized	TRBJ2-7	CAWSVLSGAEQYF
TRBV28	NA	TRBJ1-2	CASNLPGQGNYGYTF
TRBV12-3/TRBV12-4	medium-sized	TRBJ1-3	CASSFTAGNTIYF
TRBV20-1	NA	TRBJ2-5	CSANRERETQYF
TRBV24-1	NA	TRBJ2-3	CATSDPVNTDTQYF
TRBV19	medium-sized	TRBJ2-3	CASRPGGLAGDTQYF
TRBV6-1	NA	TRBJ1-1	CASSKPWGWDTDMNTEAFF
TRBV6-5	NA	TRBJ2-1	CASSKMGLAYNEQFF
TRBV19	medium-sized	TRBJ1-5	CASSSQPGVVNQPQHF
TRBV19	medium-sized	TRBJ1-2	CATDNGQGYGYTF
TRBV10-3	NA	TRBJ2-7	CAISESDSGSGYEQYF
TRBV11-1	NA	TRBJ1-1	CASSSILTGFSAFF
TRBV28	NA	TRBJ2-3	CASSTRTSASTDTQYF
TRBV5-1	medium-sized	TRBJ1-3	CASSTGGNTIYF
TRBV7-6	medium-sized	TRBJ2-2	CASSLEWGRTGELFF
TRBV27	medium-sized	TRBJ1-2	CASSPQGLWGYTF
TRBV7-6	NA	TRBJ2-1	CASSPFRGNEQFF
TRBV11-2	NA	TRBJ2-3	CASSLDPTDTQYF
TRBV27	medium-sized	TRBJ1-2	CASRSLWTGRNDGYTF
TRBV11-2	NA	TRBJ2-3	CASTFRGGTDTQYF
TRBV7-2	NA	TRBJ2-1	CASSLKGGYNEQFF
TRBV20-1	NA	TRBJ1-2	CSASKFKGSGGYTF